This TCR beta chain was sequenced in a study of T cells in Graves' hyperthyroidism and ophthalmopathy. Study context: Staff took peripheral blood when the initial diagnosis was made, before any treatment began.

Germline loops: CDR1 PRHDT, CDR2 FYEKMQ (reference sequence). The CDR3 is made up of 13 amino acids. The ends were cut back, 3 bases at V and 5 bases at J, with 10 bases in the middle. Overall study results and limits: Ophthalmopathy was told apart from stable hyperthyroidism by a 13 V-J model. Most thyroid clonotypes that were expanded above 0.001 also turned up in blood.

TCR beta CDR3 region amplification was performed from RNA transcripts. The HTBI primer set served for first-round RT-PCR of the TCR CDR3. TCRdb analysed the multiplex PCR reads with MiXCR anew, one entry per CDR3 protein. This repertoire shows more than 150,000 distinct CDR3 sequences, about 18% found once; its top ten account for roughly 29%. At least ten counts were recorded for this clonotype. Its antigen remains unknown. The sequencing input was blood. The J gene is TRBJ2-5, the V gene TRBV13, with D uncertain. This sequence originates from a woman aged 45-59 years with Graves' hyperthyroidism. CDR3 in DNA: TGTGCCAGCAGCTTGACCTCAAGGGAGACCCAGTACTTC. This translates into CASSLTSRETQYF.